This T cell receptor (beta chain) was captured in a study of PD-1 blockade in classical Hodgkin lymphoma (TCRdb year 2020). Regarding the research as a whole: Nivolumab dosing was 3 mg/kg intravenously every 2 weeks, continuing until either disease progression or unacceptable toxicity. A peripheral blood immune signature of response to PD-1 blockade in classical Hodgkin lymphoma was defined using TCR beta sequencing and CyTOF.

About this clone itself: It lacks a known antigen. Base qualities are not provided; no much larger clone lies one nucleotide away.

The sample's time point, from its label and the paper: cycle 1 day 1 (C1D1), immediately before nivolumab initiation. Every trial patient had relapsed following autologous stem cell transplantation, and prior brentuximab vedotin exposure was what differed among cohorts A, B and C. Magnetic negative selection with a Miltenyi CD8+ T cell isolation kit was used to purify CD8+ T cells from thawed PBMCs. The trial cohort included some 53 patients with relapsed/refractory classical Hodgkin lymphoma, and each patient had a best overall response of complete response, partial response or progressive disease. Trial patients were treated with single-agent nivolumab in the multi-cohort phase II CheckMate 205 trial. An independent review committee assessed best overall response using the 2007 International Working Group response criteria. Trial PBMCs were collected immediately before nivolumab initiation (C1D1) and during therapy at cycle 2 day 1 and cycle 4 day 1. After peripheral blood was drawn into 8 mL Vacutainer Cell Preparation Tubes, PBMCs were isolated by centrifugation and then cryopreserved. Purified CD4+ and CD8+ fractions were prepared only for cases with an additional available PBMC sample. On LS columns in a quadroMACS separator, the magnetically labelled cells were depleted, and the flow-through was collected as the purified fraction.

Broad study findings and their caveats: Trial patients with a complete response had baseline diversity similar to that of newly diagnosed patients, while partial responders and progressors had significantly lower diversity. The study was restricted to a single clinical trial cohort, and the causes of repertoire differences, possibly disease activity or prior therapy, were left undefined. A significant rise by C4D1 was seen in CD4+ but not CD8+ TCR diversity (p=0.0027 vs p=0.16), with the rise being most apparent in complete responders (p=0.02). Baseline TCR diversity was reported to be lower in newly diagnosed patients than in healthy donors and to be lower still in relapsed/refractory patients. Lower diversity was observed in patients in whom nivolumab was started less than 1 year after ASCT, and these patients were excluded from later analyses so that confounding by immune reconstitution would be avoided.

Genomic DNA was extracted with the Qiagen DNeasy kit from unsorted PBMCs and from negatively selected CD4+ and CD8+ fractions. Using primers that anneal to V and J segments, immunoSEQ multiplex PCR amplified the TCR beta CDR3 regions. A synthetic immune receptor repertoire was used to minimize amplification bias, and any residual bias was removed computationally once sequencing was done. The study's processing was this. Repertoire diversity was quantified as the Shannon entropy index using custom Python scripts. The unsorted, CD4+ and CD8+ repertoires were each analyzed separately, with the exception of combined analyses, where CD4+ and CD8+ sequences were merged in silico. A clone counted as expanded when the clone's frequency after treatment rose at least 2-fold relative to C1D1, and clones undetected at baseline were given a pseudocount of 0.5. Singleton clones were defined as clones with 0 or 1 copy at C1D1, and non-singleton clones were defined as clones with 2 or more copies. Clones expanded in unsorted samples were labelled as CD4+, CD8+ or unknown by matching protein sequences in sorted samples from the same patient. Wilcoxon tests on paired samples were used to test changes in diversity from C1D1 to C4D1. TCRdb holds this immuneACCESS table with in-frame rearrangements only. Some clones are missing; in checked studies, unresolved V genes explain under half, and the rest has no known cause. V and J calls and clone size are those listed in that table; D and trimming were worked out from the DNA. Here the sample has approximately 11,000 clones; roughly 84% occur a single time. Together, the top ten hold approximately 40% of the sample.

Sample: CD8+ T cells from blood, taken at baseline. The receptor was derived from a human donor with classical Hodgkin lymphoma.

The DNA reads as follows: TGTGCCAGCAGTTCCAACCAGCGGGAGAATCGGTTCTTC. Its translation reads: CASSSNQRENRFF. This chain joins TRBV28 to TRBJ2-1; 8 junctional bases match TRBD2. Trimming takes 4 bases off V and 15 bases off J; junction bases not matched to a gene: 11. The cysteine opens and the phenylalanine closes a CDR3 of 13 amino acids. Left in the record is the CDR3 DNA by itself, 39 bases read in frame from the first base. Looking up the germline V gene yields CDR1 MDHEN and CDR2 SYDVKM.